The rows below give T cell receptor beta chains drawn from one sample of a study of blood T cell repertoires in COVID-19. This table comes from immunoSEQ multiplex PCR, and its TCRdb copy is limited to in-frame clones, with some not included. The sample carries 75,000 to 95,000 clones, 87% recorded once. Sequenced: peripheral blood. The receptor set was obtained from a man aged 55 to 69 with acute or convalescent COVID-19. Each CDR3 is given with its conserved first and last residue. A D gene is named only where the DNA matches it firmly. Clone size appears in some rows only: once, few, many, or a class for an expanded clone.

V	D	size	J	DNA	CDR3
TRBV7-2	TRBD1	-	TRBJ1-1	TGTGCCAGCAGCCCAGGGGGGAAGAACACTGAAGCTTTCTTT	CASSPGGKNTEAFF
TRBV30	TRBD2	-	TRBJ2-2	TGTGCCTGGACTCACGGGACTAGCGGGACCGGGGAGCTGTTTTTT	CAWTHGTSGTGELFF
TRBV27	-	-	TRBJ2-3	TGTGCCAGCAGTTTAATTTGGGGGGATCGCACAGATACGCAGTATTTT	CASSLIWGDRTDTQYF
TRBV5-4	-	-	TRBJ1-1	TGTGCCAGCAGCTTGGCCGGGACAACGAACACTGAAGCTTTCTTT	CASSLAGTTNTEAFF
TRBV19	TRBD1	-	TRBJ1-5	TGTGCCAGTAGCCCGGCGGACAGGGGAGGGCATCAGCCCCAGCATTTT	CASSPADRGGHQPQHF
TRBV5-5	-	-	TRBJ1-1	TGTGCCAGCAGCTTGGAGGGTTTTCGCCGGGGGGCGAACACTGAAGCTTTCTTT	CASSLEGFRRGANTEAFF
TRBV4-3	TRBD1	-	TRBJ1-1	TGCGCCAGCAGCCACGGACAGGGGGTTCCTGAAGCTTTCTTT	CASSHGQGVPEAFF
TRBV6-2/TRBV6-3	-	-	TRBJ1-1	TGTGCCAGCAGTCGGCCCGGGGGTCGGCCTGAAGCTTTCTTT	CASSRPGGRPEAFF
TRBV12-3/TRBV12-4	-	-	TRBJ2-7	TGTGCCAGCAGTTCCCCTACCTACGAGCAGTACTTC	CASSSPTYEQYF
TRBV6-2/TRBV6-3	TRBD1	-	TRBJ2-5	TGTGCCAGCAGTTACTCTGGACAGGGCGGAGGGCAAGAGACCCAGTACTTC	CASSYSGQGGGQETQYF
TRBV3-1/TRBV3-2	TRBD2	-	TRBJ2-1	TGTGCCAGCAGCCGGACACGGGCGGGGGACCACGGGAGGGGATACAATGAGCAGTTCTTC	CASSRTRAGDHGRGYNEQFF
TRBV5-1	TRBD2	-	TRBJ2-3	TGCGCCAGCAGCCCCTCTCCCTCTAGCGGGGGGGCCACAGATACGCAGTATTTT	CASSPSPSSGGATDTQYF
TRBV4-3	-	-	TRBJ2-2	TGCGCCAGCAGCCAAGGACAGAACACCGGGGAGCTGTTTTTT	CASSQGQNTGELFF
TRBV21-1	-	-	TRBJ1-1	TGTGCCAGCAGCAATGGTTTCCGGGTCGAGGGGGCGGGCACTGAAGCTTTCTTT	CASSNGFRVEGAGTEAFF
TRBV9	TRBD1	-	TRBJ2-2	TGTGCCAGCAGCGCACCACCTTCCGGGACAGGGGGAATAGCCGGGGAGCTGTTTTTT	CASSAPPSGTGGIAGELFF
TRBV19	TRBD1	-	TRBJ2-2	TGTGCCACAACTGGACAGGGTGGCGGGGAGCTGTTTTTT	CATTGQGGGELFF
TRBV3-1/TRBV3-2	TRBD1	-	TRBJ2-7	TGTGCCAGCAGCCAAGTAATTGTGGACAGGACGAACGAGCAGTACTTC	CASSQVIVDRTNEQYF
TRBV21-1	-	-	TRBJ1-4	TGTGCCAGCAGCGGGACAGGGGCAGCTAATGAAAAACTGTTTTTT	CASSGTGAANEKLFF
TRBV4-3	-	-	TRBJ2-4	TGCGCCAGCAGCCAGGACAGCAGGGGAGCGAACATTCAGTACTTC	CASSQDSRGANIQYF
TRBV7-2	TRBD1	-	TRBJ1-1	TGTGCCAGCACGATACAGGGGGCTGGCACTGAAGCTTTCTTT	CASTIQGAGTEAFF
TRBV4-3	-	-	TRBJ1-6	TGCGCCAGCAGCCAAGATATAATACGGGGTTCACCCCTCCACTTT	CASSQDIIRGSPLHF
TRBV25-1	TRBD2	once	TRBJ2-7	TGTGCCAGCAGTCCCTCAACTAGCGGGTCCTACGAGCAGTACTTC	CASSPSTSGSYEQYF
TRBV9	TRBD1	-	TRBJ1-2	TGTGCCAGCAGCGTGACAGGGGGCGGAGGCTACACCTTC	CASSVTGGGGYTF
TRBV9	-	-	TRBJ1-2	TGTGCCAGCAGTCTTCAGGACGGGGGGTATGGCTACACCTTC	CASSLQDGGYGYTF
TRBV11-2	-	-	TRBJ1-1	TGTGCCAGCAGCTCCCGAGGGGGAAATTTGAACACTGAAGCTTTCTTT	CASSSRGGNLNTEAFF
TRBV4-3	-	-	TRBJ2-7	TGCGCCAGCAGCCAAAATTCTGGGCCCCCGCCCGAGCAGTACTTC	CASSQNSGPPPEQYF
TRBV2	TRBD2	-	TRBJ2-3	TGTGCCAGCACCTTAGCGGGGGCCTTTCCAGATACGCAGTATTTT	CASTLAGAFPDTQYF
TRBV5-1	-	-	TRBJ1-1	TGCGCCAGCAGCCCGGGGGGGCCCAACACTGAAGCTTTCTTT	CASSPGGPNTEAFF
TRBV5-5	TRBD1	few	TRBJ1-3	TGTGCCAGCAGCTCCTACAGGGGGACCTCTGGAAACACCATATATTTT	CASSSYRGTSGNTIYF
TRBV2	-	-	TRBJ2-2	TGTGCCAGCAGTGATGGTGTGGCTAGTACCGGGGAGCTGTTTTTT	CASSDGVASTGELFF
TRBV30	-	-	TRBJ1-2	TGTGCCTCTTATATACGCGGGCCAGTCGGCTACACCTTC	CASYIRGPVGYTF
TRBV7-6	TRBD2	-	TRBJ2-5	TGTGCCAGCAGCCCACTCCTGGGACTAGCGGGGGAGGAGACCCAGTACTTC	CASSPLLGLAGEETQYF